This T cell receptor beta chain is from a study of T and B cells in COVID-19 patients. TRB rearrangements were amplified by multiplex PCR with BIOMED2 TRB-A/B primers. TCRdb called the multiplex PCR reads again in MiXCR, with one record for every CDR3 protein. The table shows about 3,300 distinct CDR3 sequences, with roughly 27% occurring only once. This CDR3 is 14 amino acids long. Germline lookup yields CDR1 SGHRS and CDR2 YFSETQ. Trimming stripped 0 bases from V and 7 bases from J, with 11 bases between. Blood genomic DNA input for TRB amplification was roughly 250-550 ng. This clonotype originated in a human donor with active COVID-19. The donor label of this sample is uncertain. The genes are TRBV5-1 and TRBJ2-1; D unresolved. Sequencing was done on a sample of blood. This chain's CDR3 is CASSLAAVGNEQFF. CDR3 nucleotide sequence: TGCGCCAGCAGCTTGGCGGCGGTTGGTAATGAGCAGTTCTTC.